What follows describes a single TCR beta chain. No cognate antigen has been identified for it. Base quality data are lacking; no much larger clone is found one base away. In the ophthalmopathy patients, disease was moderately to severely active, with a Clinical Activity Score of 3 or more, a NOSPECS grade of 4 or more, and a duration of less than 3 months. The study excluded patients with uncontrolled infections, other autoimmune diseases, pregnancy or lactation. Clinical symptoms, serum thyroxine and TRAb, thyroid ultrasound, and orbital computed tomography formed the basis for the diagnoses. PBMCs were separated from approximately 9.9 ml of fresh peripheral blood using Ficoll-Paque density gradient centrifugation. Trizol reagent was used to extract total RNA, and RNA quality was then checked on an Agilent 2100 Bioanalyzer. Amplification of TCR beta CDR3 regions was carried out from RNA transcripts. The first round of RT-PCR for the TCR CDR3 was performed with the HTBI primer set and the Qiagen OneStep RT-PCR kit. Libraries were constructed in a second round of multiplex PCR, after which size selection and purification were carried out. Paired-end sequencing of the libraries was performed with 100 bp reads on an Illumina HiSeq2000. Processing in the source paper ran as follows. SOAPnuke was used to process the raw data, throwing out any read that contained adapters or uncalled bases, had a mean Phred below 15, or lacked an exact constant-primer or identifier match. COPE v1.2.5 was used to merge high-quality paired reads, and clonotypes were defined as unique nucleotide sequences. MiTCR v1.1 was used to align the clonotypes against IMGT TRBV, TRBD and TRBJ reference segments. The analysis was restricted to V-J combinations with a frequency above 0.0001, which together covered approximately 99% of the repertoires. A TCS score was defined as the ratio between F50 (clonal expansion) and ExV (chaos), using BLOSUM62-based TCRdist between CDR3 peptides within each V-J. Welch's t-statistics and random forest reduced 500 to 650 V-J features to 10 to 15, which were used in a naive Bayes classifier (R e1071). TCRdb's own reprocessing of the public reads used fastp at Q25 and MiXCR and kept productive beta chains. Every CDR3 protein is listed once, alongside the most common genes and DNA of its rows. None of the V and J calls come from the authors' own analysis; TCRdb made them. This sample gives about half a million distinct CDR3 sequences in total; around a fifth of them show up just once. Of the sample, approximately 54% falls within the top ten clones.

These data are taken from a study of T cells in Graves' hyperthyroidism and ophthalmopathy (dated by TCRdb to between 2018 and 2021). Background for the entire study: Peripheral blood was collected at initial diagnosis, before any treatment. The 90 to 100 discovery patients were randomly divided into training and test sets at a 7:3 ratio. After sampling, hyperthyroidism patients received methimazole starting at 30 mg daily, and ophthalmopathy patients received high-dose intravenous methylprednisolone. Thyroid tissue and blood T-cell repertoires from about six Graves' hyperthyroidism patients were also compared in the study. To identify distinguishing TCR V-J signatures, a discovery cohort of 100 patients was used, comprising 43 with Graves' ophthalmopathy and some 57 with stable Graves' hyperthyroidism. An independent validation cohort of around 19 hyperthyroidism patients and 17 patients who later progressed to ophthalmopathy tested prospective prediction of ophthalmopathy. The paper describes TCR Vbeta CDR3 sequencing of 140 or so peripheral blood samples, made up of under 50 ophthalmopathy patients, some 80 hyperthyroidism patients and approximately 17 progressor patients. What the study reported, not specific to this receptor: No statistical method was used to set the sample size in advance, and investigators knew the group allocation. Most expanded thyroid clonotypes (frequency above 0.001) were also found in blood, which suggests that blood repertoires may mirror thyroid immune responses. Ophthalmopathy was separated from stable hyperthyroidism by a 13 V-J signature model, with roughly 88% sensitivity and about 81% specificity obtained in cross-validation and 80%/75% obtained in testing. During validation, the model predicted progression to ophthalmopathy a median of approximately 6.5 months ahead of onset, with around 71% sensitivity and more than 72% specificity.

The germline V gene (reference sequence) provides CDR1 LNHDA and CDR2 SQIVND. Germline trimming: 5 bases from V, 4 bases from J; junction bases outside gene matches: 10. From the cysteine up to the phenylalanine, the CDR3 has a length of 15 residues. Kept here is only the CDR3 DNA, which spans 45 bases and is read in frame from base 1. The rearrangement combines TRBV19 with TRBJ1-1; a stretch of 7 junction bases matches TRBD1. The sequenced sample was blood. This TCR was recovered from a woman in her 70s with Graves' ophthalmopathy. The CDR3 sequence is CASSFSGTAITEAFF. The bases are TGTGCCAGTAGTTTTTCCGGGACAGCTATCACTGAAGCTTTCTTT. The full variable domain, with segments outside the CDR3 supplied by the reference TRBV19 and TRBJ1-1 proteins, appears as DGGITQSPKYLFRKEGQNVTLSCEQNLNHDAMYWYRQDPGQGLRLIYYSQIVNDFQKGDIAEGYSVSREKKESFPLTVTSAQKNPTAFYLCASSFSGTAITEAFFGQGTRLTVV.